What follows describes a single TCR beta chain. Its specificity is not known. The sample is drawn from a study of response to subunit inactivated influenza vaccine. MiXCR was run by TCRdb on the RT-PCR reads, yielding one entry per CDR3 protein. The table lists around 750,000 distinct CDR3 sequences, 21% of them singletons. Broader study findings: It was the authors' suggestion that each seasonal influenza vaccination recruits few new T cells.

This TCR derives from a man aged 50 to 59 who received an inactivated influenza vaccine. Here the sequenced sample was PBMCs from blood, taken 5 days after vaccination.

This CDR3 reads CSARGQAGQRGYTF. The CDR3 nucleotides read TGCAGTGCTAGAGGTCAAGCAGGCCAACGGGGCTACACCTTC. The chain joins TRBV20-1 to TRBJ1-2; the D is unclear. From germline, CDR1 is DFQATT and CDR2 SNEGSKA (reference sequence). CDR3 length: 14 amino acids. Trimming removed 1 base from V and 8 bases from J, with 17 bases in between.